The rows below give T cell receptor beta chains drawn from one sample of a study of OX40 agonist ivuxolimab in advanced cancers. Repertoires were generated with immunoSEQ multiplex PCR, while TCRdb's copy carries only in-frame clones and drops some. The sample shows tens of thousands of clones, around 87% of them seen only once. The sequencing here drew on CD4+ or CD8+ T cells sorted from blood, taken in a trial of the OX40 agonist ivuxolimab. Receptor source: an adult with an advanced solid tumor such as melanoma, head and neck, liver or kidney cancer. CDR3s include the opening cysteine and the closing phenylalanine or tryptophan.

V gene,J gene,CDR3 protein
TRBV6-5,TRBJ2-3,CASSYSRLGPDTQYF
TRBV5-4,TRBJ1-2,CASSPPAPTGYGYTF
TRBV2,TRBJ1-1,CASSYSQGAWAEAFF
TRBV29-1,TRBJ1-2,CSVVGEANYGYTF
TRBV7-2,TRBJ2-7,CASSLAPSGTYEQYF
TRBV7-2,TRBJ2-2,CASSLDGLNTGELFF
TRBV10-1,TRBJ2-2,CASSELGRPGELFF
TRBV18,TRBJ1-5,CASSPGQGNQPQHF
TRBV5-6,TRBJ2-1,CASSAVGKSSYNEQFF
TRBV2,TRBJ2-7,CASSEVFQGDEQYF
TRBV4-2,TRBJ2-1,CASSQEGGNEQFF
TRBV28,TRBJ1-2,CASSLMGRTNYGYTF
TRBV28,TRBJ1-6,CASSLPSYSSSPLHF
TRBV25-1,TRBJ2-5,CASSDSGEHQETQYF
TRBV28,TRBJ1-2,CASTGGYGYTF
TRBV6-1,TRBJ1-2,CATSRQGLWFDGYTF
TRBV19,TRBJ1-5,CASSIASLGFLNSNQPQHF
TRBV27,TRBJ2-7,CASSRRGLIGYEQYF
TRBV6-5,TRBJ2-1,CASTSRAGGYEQFF